This T cell receptor beta chain comes out of a study of OX40 agonist ivuxolimab in advanced cancers. Study at large: Ivuxolimab, which is an agonistic anti-OX40 (CD134) antibody, was administered to the patients. Among those enrolled, mean age was approximately 62 years (range roughly 23 to 79) and about 79% were male.

If patients had autoimmune disease history or systemic immunosuppression, they were excluded. Assay used: immunoSEQ multiplex PCR; TCRdb lists only in-frame clones, some missing. The sample lists 45,000 to 50,000 clones, 79% occurring once. The sequencing used CD4+ or CD8+ T cells sorted from blood, collected in a trial of the OX40 agonist ivuxolimab. The clonotype comes from an adult with an advanced solid tumor such as melanoma, head and neck, liver or kidney cancer.

The CDR3 sequence is CASSPRGGAVYEQYF. CDR3 DNA sequence: TGTGCCAGCAGCCCGAGGGGGGGGGCCGTCTACGAGCAGTACTTC. The chain employs TRBV5-4 and TRBJ2-7; D is perhaps TRBD2 (7 bases). Germline V CDR1 and CDR2: SGHNT, YYREEE (reference sequence). Trimming took 4 bases from V and 3 from J, leaving 17 bases between them. CDR3 length: 15 residues.